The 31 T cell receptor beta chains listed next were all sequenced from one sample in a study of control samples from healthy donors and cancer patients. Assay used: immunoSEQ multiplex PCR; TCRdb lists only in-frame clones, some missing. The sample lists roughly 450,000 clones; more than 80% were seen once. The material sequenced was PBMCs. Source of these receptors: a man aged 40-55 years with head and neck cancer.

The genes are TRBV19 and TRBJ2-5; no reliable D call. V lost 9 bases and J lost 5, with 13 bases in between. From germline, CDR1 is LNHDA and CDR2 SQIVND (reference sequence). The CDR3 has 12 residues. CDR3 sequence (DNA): TGTGCCAGCTCCAACCCGGGCGAGACCCAGTACTTC. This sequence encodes CASSNPGETQYF. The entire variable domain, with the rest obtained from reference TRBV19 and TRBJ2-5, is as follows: DGGITQSPKYLFRKEGQNVTLSCEQNLNHDAMYWYRQDPGQGLRLIYYSQIVNDFQKGDIAEGYSVSREKKESFPLTVTSAQKNPTAFYLCASSNPGETQYFGPGTRLLVL.

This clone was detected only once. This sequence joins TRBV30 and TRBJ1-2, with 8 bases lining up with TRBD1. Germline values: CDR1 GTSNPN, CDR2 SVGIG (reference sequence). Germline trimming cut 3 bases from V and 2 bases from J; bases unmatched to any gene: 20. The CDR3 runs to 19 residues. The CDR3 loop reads CAWSNRPGTGKDRNYGYTF. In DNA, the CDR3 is TGTGCCTGGAGCAATCGCCCAGGGACAGGAAAAGATCGCAACTATGGCTACACCTTC.

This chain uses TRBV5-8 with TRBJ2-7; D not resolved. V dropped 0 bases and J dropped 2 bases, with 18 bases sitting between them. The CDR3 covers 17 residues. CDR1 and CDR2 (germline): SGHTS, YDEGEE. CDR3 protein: CASSLGPLWAAPYEQYF. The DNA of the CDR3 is TGTGCCAGCAGCTTGGGCCCCCTCTGGGCGGCCCCCTACGAGCAGTACTTC.

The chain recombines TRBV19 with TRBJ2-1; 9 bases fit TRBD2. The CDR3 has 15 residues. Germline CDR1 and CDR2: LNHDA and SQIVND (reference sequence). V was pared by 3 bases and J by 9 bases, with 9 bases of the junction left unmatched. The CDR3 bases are TGTGCCAGTAGTATTCTGGCTAGCGGGACGGGTGAGCAGTTCTTC. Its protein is CASSILASGTGEQFF.

The CDR3 DNA follows: TGCGCCAGTCTCCGGGACGGAAACACCGGGGAGCTGTTTTTT. Translating it yields CASLRDGNTGELFF. The chain recombines TRBV5-1 with TRBJ2-2; D may match TRBD1 or TRBD2 (5 bases each). The CDR3 loop spans 14 amino acids. The germline gives CDR1 SGHRS, CDR2 YFSETQ. V was clipped by 8 bases and J by 2 bases, with 13 bases between them.

The CDR3 loop reads CASGLGMGGAVGYTF. The CDR3 DNA reads as TGTGCTAGTGGTTTGGGTATGGGGGGCGCGGTCGGCTACACCTTC. The chain is built from TRBV12-5 and TRBJ1-2, with D possibly matching TRBD1 (6 bases). There are 15 residues in the CDR3. Trimming cost V 1 base and J 8 bases, with 17 bases left between them. Germline CDR1 is LGHNT and CDR2 is FRNRAP. Filled out from reference TRBV12-5 and TRBJ1-2, the complete variable domain reads DARVTQTPRHKVTEMGQEVTMRCQPILGHNTVFWYRQTMMQGLELLAYFRNRAPLDDSGMPKDRFSAEMPDATLATLKIQPSEPRDSAVYFCASGLGMGGAVGYTFGSGTRLTVV.

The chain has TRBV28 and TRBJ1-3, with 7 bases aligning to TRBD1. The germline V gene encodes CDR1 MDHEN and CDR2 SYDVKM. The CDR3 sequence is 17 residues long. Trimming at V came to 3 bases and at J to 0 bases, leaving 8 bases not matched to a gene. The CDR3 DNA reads TGTGCCAGCAGTTTTTTTACCAGGGGGATCTCTGGAAACACCATATATTTT. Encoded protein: CASSFFTRGISGNTIYF.

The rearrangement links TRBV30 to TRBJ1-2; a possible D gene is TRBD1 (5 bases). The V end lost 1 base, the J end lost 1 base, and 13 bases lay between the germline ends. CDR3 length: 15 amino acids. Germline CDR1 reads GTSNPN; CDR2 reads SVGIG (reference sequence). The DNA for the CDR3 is TGTGCCTGGAGTGCGAATATGGGGGTTAACTATGGCTACACCTTC. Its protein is CAWSANMGVNYGYTF.

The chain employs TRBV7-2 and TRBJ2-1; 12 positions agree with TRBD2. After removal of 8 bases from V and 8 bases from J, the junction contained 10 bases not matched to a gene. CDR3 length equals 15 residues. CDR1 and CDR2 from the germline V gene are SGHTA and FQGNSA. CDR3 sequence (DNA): TGTGCCAGCGGCCTGGCGACTAGCGGGGGCCATGAGCAGTTCTTC. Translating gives CASGLATSGGHEQFF.

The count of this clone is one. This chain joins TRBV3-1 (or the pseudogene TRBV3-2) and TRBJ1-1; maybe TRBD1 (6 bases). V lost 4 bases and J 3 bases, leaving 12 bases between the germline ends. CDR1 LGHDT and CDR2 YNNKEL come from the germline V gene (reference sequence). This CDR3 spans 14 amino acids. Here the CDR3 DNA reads TGTGCCAGCAGCCGAACAGGGCAGGACACTGAAGCTTTCTTT. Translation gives CASSRTGQDTEAFF.

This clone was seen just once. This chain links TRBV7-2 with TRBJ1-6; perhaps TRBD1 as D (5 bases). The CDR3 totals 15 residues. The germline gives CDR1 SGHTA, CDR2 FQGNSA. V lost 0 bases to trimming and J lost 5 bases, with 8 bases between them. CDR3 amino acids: CASSLAPRDNSPLHF. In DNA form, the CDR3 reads TGTGCCAGCAGCTTAGCGCCCAGGGATAATTCACCCCTCCACTTT.

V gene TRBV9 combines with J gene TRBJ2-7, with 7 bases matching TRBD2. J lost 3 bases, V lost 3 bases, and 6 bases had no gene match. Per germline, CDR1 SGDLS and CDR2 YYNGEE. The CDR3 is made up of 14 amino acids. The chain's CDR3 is CASSGSGPGYEQYF. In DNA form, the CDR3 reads TGTGCCAGCAGCGGTAGCGGGCCTGGCTACGAGCAGTACTTC. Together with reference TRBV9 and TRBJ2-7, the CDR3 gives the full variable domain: DSGVTQTPKHLITATGQRVTLRCSPRSGDLSVYWYQQSLDQGLQFLIQYYNGEERAKGNILERFSAQQFPDLHSELNLSSLELGDSALYFCASSGSGPGYEQYFGPGTRLTVT.

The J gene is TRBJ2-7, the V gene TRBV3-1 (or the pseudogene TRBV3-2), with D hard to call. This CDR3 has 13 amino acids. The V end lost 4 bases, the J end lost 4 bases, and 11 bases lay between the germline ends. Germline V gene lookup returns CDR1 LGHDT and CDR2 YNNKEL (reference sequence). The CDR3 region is CASSPPGLYEQYF. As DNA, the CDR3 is TGTGCCAGCAGCCCACCTGGGCTTTACGAGCAGTACTTC.

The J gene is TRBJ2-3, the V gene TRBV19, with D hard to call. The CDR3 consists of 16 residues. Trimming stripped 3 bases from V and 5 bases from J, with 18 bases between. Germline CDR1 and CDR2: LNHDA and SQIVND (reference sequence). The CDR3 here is CASSIQENSVRDTQYF. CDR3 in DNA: TGTGCCAGTAGTATCCAGGAGAACAGCGTGAGAGATACGCAGTATTTT.

CDR3 loop: CASSFVGNSPLHF. CDR3 in DNA: TGTGCCAGCAGTTTTGTCGGGAATTCACCCCTCCACTTT. This chain joins TRBV6-2 or TRBV6-3 and TRBJ1-6; D is ambiguous. CDR3 length equals 13 residues. Germline CDR1 and CDR2: MNHEY and SVGEGT. V was clipped by 4 bases and J by 7 bases, with 8 bases between them.

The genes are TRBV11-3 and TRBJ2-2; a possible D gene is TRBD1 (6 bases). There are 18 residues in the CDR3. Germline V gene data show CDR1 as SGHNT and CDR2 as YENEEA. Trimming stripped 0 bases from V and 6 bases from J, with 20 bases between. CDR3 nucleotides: TGTGCCAGCAGCTTAGAAGTCTGGTCACAGGGAGCCCCCGGGGAGCTGTTTTTT. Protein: CASSLEVWSQGAPGELFF.

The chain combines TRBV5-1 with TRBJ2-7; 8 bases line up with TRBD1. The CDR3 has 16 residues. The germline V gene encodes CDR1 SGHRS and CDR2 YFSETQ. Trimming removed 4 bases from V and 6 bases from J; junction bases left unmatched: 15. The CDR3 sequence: CASSLLRQGRSGEQYF. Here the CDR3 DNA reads TGCGCCAGCAGCCTCTTGCGACAGGGGCGGTCGGGCGAGCAGTACTTC.

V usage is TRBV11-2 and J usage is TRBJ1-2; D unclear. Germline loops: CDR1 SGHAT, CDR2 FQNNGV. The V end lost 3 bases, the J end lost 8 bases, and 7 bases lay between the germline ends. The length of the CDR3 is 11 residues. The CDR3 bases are TGTGCCAGCAGCTTTCCCGGGGGCTACACCTTC. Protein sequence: CASSFPGGYTF.

For the CDR3, the DNA is TGTGCCAGCAGCTTAGTGCCCGGGAACACTGAAGCTTTCTTT. Translated: CASSLVPGNTEAFF. The genes are TRBV7-8 and TRBJ1-1; no reliable D call. Germline V gives CDR1 SGHVS, CDR2 FQNEAQ. The ends were cut back, 1 base at V and 1 base at J, with 7 bases in the middle. CDR3 length equals 14 residues.

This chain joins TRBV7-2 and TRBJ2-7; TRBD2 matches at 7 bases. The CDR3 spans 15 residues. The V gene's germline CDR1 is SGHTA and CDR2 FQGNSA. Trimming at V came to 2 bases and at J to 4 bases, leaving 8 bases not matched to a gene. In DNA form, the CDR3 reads TGTGCCAGCAGCTTATGGAGCGGGGAAACATACGAGCAGTACTTC. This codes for CASSLWSGETYEQYF.

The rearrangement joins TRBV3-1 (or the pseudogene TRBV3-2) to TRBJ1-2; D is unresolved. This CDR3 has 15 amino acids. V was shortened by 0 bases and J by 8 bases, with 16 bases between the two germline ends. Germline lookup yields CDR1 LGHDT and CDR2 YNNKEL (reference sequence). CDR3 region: CASSQETVSKRGYTF. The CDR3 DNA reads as TGTGCCAGCAGCCAAGAAACGGTTTCAAAGAGGGGCTACACCTTC.

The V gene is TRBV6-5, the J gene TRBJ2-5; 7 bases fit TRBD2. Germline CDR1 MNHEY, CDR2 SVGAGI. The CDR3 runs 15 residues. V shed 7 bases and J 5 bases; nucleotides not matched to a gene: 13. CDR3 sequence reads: CASTLGGSMGETQYF. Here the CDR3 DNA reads TGTGCCAGCACCTTGGGGGGGAGTATGGGGGAGACCCAGTACTTC.

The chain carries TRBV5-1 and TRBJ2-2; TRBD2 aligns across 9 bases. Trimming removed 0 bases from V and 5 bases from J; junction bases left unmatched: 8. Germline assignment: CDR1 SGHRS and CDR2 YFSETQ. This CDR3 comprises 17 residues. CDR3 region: CASSLASGTPATGELFF. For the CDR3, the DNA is TGCGCCAGCAGCTTGGCTAGCGGGACACCCGCAACCGGGGAGCTGTTTTTT.

CDR3 coding DNA: TGTGCCAGCAGCGATAGCAATCAGCCCCAGCATTTT. Translating gives CASSDSNQPQHF. The chain links TRBV6-2 or TRBV6-3 to TRBJ1-5; D unresolved. Deletions cut 6 bases from V and 0 bases from J, with 3 bases between. Germline CDR1 is MNHEY and CDR2 is SVGEGT. The CDR3 spans 12 residues.

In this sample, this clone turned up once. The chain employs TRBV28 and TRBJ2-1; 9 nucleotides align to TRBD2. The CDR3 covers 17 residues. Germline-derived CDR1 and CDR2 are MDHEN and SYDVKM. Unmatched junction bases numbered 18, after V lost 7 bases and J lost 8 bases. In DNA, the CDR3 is TGTGCCAGCACCGCAGGCGGACCGGGACTAGCTCGGTATGAGCAGTTCTTC. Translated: CASTAGGPGLARYEQFF.

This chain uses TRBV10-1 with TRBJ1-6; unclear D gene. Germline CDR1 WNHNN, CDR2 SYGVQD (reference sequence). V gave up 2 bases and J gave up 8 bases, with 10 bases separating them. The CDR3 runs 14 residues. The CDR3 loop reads CASSEVGTDSPLHF. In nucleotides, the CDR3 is TGCGCCAGCAGTGAGGTCGGTACGGATTCACCCCTCCACTTT.

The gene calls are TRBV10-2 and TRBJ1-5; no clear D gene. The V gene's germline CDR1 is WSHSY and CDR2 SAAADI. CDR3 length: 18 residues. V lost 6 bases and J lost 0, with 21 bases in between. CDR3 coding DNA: TGCGCCAGCAGGACCAATGGATTGGGAATAAATAGCAATCAGCCCCAGCATTTT. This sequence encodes CASRTNGLGINSNQPQHF.

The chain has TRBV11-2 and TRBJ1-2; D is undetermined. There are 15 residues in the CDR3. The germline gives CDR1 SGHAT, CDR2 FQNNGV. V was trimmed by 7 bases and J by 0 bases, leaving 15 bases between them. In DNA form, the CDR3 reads TGTGCCAGCACCAAAAGGAGGGAAGCTAACTATGGCTACACCTTC. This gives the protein CASTKRREANYGYTF.

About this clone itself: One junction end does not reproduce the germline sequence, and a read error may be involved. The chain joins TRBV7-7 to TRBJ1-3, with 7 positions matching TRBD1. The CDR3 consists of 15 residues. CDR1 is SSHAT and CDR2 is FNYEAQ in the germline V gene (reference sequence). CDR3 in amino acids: CASSLETGAGNTIYF. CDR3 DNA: TGTGCTAGCAGCTTAGAAACAGGGGCGGGAAACACCATATATTTT.

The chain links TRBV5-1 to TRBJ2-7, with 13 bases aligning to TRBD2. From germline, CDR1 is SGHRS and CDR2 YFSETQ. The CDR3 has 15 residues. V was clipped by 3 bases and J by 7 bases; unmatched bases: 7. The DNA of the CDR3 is TGCGCCAGCAGCTCCCCACTAGCGGGAGGGGAAGAGCAGTACTTC. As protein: CASSSPLAGGEEQYF.

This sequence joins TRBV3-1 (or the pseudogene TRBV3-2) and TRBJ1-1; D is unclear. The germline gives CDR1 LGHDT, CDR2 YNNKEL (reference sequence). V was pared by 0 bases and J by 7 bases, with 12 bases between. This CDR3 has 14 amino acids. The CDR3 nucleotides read TGTGCCAGCAGCCAAGAGGGAGGGTTGGGTGAAGCTTTCTTT. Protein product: CASSQEGGLGEAFF.